The present entry profiles one T cell receptor (beta chain) with its context. This CDR3 has 15 amino acids. V gave up 0 bases and J gave up 1 base, with 10 bases separating them. Germline-derived CDR1 and CDR2 are SGHRS and YFSETQ. These data come from a study of blood T cell repertoires in COVID-19. Study at large: Samples came from the United States, Italy and Spain, spanning acute and convalescent COVID-19. PBMCs, B-cell-depleted T cells, or T cells were the source of the cDNA or gDNA that made up the material.

Per the study methods: The assay estimated nucleated cells by amplifying reference gene primers. TCRdb's copy holds only in-frame clones and misses some; the assay was immunoSEQ multiplex PCR. V, J and clone size are those of that table, while D and trimming were read from the DNA. The sample holds about 130,000 clones, 70% to 75% seen once. The clonotype originates from a man aged 55 to 70 with acute or convalescent COVID-19. The chain employs TRBV5-1 and TRBJ1-1; perhaps TRBD1 as D (6 bases). Specimen: peripheral blood. CDR3 protein: CASSLVGAKNTEAFF. Written as DNA, the CDR3 is TGCGCCAGCAGCTTGGTGGGGGCCAAGAACACTGAAGCTTTCTTT.